Each of the 3 T cell receptor beta chains below was sequenced from the same sample in a study of post-analysis software for immune sequencing data. Study results and caveats: Included in a set of about five TRBV segments more frequent in patients than controls were TRBV5-6, TRBV5-1 and TRBV20-1.

Their antigen targets remain unknown. Sequencing libraries made from TCR beta cDNA carried unique molecular identifiers. TCRdb reprocessed the PCR reads via MiXCR and lists one record per CDR3 protein. The repertoire consists of roughly 670,000 distinct CDR3 sequences, with approximately 59% occurring once and the leading ten covering approximately 10%. Material: blood. The origin of the receptors is a girl under 10 years old with multiple sclerosis.

The chain is built from TRBV11-2 and TRBJ2-1; D is undetermined. V lost 2 bases and J lost 5, with 7 bases in between. Per the germline V gene, CDR1 is SGHAT and CDR2 is FQNNGV. This CDR3 has 13 amino acids. CDR3: CASSLLVDNEQFF. The CDR3 DNA is TGTGCCAGCAGCTTACTAGTGGACAATGAGCAGTTCTTC.

This rearrangement joins TRBV5-5 to TRBJ1-1, with D perhaps matching TRBD1 (6 bases). The V and J ends lost 6 bases and 3 bases respectively, with 15 bases between them. Germline values: CDR1 SGHKS, CDR2 YYEKEE (reference sequence). The CDR3 has 14 residues. DNA of the CDR3: TGTGCCAGCAACAGGGTTGAGGGCGACACTGAAGCTTTCTTT. Translation: CASNRVEGDTEAFF.

This clonotype was found a few times. The CDR3 loop reads CASSQETEVYGYTF. The DNA for the CDR3 is TGTGCCAGCAGCCAAGAAACAGAGGTCTATGGCTACACCTTC. V gene TRBV3-1 combines with J gene TRBJ1-2; D unclear. CDR3 length: 14 amino acids. The V and J ends lost 0 bases and 4 bases respectively, with 9 bases between them. Germline V gene data show CDR1 as LGHDT and CDR2 as YNNKEL (reference sequence).